This T cell receptor (beta chain) was sequenced during a study of beta chain features in type 1 diabetes. A note on this clone: Its antigen is as yet unknown.

Study results and limitations: Among type 1 diabetes patients, VDJ junctions had fewer insertions and more deletions. TCRB CDR3 length was moderately but significantly reduced in all four CD4+ subsets of Type 1 diabetes patients.

Per donor, one heparinised blood draw averaged about 116 mL. It was via CD45RO/CCR7/CD25/CD127/CD95/CD27 that CD4+ naive, central memory, regulatory and stem cell-like memory cells were sorted. As every portion of the isolated RNA was reverse transcribed, the sequencing read expressed TCRB transcripts. Libraries were prepared by immunoSEQ multiplex PCR; TCRdb keeps only in-frame clonotypes and omits some of them. Of about 710,000 clones listed, around 15% are singletons. The sample taken for sequencing was naive CD4+ T cells from blood. This receptor was taken from a man between 18 and 29 years old with type 1 diabetes.

CDR3 protein: CASSSPASRIQETQYF. The DNA for the CDR3 is TGTGCCAGCAGCTCCCCAGCCTCTAGAATTCAAGAGACCCAGTACTTC. The chain has TRBV7-9 and TRBJ2-5; D unclear. V was cut by 4 bases and J by 2 bases, with 17 bases left in between. The length of the CDR3 is 16 residues. CDR1 and CDR2 from the germline V gene are SEHNR and FQNEAQ (reference sequence). Complete variable domain (other parts from reference TRBV7-9 and TRBJ2-5): DTGVSQNPRHKITKRGQNVTFRCDPISEHNRLYWYRQTLGQGPEFLTYFQNEAQLEKSRLLSDRFSAERPKGSFSTLEIQRTEQGDSAMYLCASSSPASRIQETQYFGPGTRLLVL.